In this sample, the clone carrying this TCR beta chain turned up many times. The data stem from a study of spatial heterogeneity in lung cancer. The wider study: Alpha-chain sequences were detected in numbers that were consistently lower than beta-chain sequences. Within raw reads, each unique TCR and UMI combination appeared on average more than ten times.

A single record per CDR3 protein comes from TCRdb applying MiXCR to the 5' RACE reads. The sample shows some 11,000 distinct CDR3 sequences, about 4% of them seen only once. V lost 7 bases and J 9 bases, leaving 19 bases between the germline ends. Per the germline V gene, CDR1 is SGHTA and CDR2 is FQGNSA. The CDR3 runs to 14 residues. Described time point: sample taken at primary tumor resection. Whole RNA, which was extracted from tumor, nontumor lung tissue or frozen PBMC, was sequenced without any cell sorting. Samples were obtained from some 70 donors, all untreated early-stage non-small cell lung cancer patients.

The chain has TRBV7-2 and TRBJ2-1; D ambiguous. This receptor was obtained from a male donor with early-stage non-small cell lung cancer. The sequencing here drew on normal lung tissue next to the tumor, taken at surgery. CDR3 nucleotide sequence: TGTGCCAGCACCAGATCTTCACTCATTGGTGAGCAGTTCTTC. Translated: CASTRSSLIGEQFF.